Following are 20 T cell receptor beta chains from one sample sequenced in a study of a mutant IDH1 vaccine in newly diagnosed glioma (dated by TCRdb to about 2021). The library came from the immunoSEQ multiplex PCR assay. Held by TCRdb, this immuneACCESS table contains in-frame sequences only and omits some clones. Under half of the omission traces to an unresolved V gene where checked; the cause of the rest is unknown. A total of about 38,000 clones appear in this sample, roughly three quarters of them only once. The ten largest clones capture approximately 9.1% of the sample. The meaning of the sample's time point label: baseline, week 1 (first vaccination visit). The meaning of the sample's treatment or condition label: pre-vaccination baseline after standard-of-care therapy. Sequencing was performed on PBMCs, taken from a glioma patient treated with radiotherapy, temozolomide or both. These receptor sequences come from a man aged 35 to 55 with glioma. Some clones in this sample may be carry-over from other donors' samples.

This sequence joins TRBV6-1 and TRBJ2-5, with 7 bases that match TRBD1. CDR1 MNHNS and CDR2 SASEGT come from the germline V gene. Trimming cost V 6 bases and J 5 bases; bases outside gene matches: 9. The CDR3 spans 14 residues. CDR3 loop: CASSHTQGWETQYF. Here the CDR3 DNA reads TGTGCCAGCAGCCACACACAGGGGTGGGAGACCCAGTACTTC.

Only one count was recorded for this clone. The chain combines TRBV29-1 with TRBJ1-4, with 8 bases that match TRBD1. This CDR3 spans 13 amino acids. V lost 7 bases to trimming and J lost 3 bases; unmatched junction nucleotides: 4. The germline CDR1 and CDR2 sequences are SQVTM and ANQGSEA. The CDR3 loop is CSAGQGPNEKLFF. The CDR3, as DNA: TGCAGCGCTGGACAGGGACCTAATGAAAAACTGTTTTTT. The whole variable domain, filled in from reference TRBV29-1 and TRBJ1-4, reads SAVISQKPSRDICQRGTSLTIQCQVDSQVTMMFWYRQQPGQSLTLIATANQGSEATYESGFVIDKFPISRPNLTFSTLTVSNMSPEDSSIYLCSAGQGPNEKLFFGSGTQLSVL.

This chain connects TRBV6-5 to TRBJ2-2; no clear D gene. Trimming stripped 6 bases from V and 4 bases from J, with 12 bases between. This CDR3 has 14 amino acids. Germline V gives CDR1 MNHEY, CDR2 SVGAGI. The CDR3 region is CASRGSLFTGELFF. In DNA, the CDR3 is TGTGCCAGCAGGGGGTCCCTCTTCACCGGGGAGCTGTTTTTT.

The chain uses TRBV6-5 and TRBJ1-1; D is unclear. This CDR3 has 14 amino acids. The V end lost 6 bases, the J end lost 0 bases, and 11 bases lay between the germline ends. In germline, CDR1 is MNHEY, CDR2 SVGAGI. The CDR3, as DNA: TGTGCCAGCAGAAGGAGTGGTTTGAACACTGAAGCTTTCTTT. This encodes CASRRSGLNTEAFF.

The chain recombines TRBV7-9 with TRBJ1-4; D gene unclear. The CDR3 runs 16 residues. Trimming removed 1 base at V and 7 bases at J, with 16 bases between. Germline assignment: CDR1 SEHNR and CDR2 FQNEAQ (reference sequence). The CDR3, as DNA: TGTGCCAGCAGCTTAGATCGGAGTGGGCGCAGTGAAAAACTGTTTTTT. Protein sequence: CASSLDRSGRSEKLFF.

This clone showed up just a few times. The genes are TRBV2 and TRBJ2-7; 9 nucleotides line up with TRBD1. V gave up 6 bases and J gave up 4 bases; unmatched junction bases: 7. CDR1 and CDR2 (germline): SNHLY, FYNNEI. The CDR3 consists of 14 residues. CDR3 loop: CASSPDRGIYEQYF. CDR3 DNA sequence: TGTGCCAGCAGCCCCGACAGGGGGATTTACGAGCAGTACTTC.

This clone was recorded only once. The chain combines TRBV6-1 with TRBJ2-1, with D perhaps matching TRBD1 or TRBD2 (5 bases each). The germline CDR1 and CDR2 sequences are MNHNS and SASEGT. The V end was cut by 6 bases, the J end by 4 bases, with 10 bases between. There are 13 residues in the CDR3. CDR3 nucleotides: TGTGCCAGCAGGGGGACGCGATACAATGAGCAGTTCTTC. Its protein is CASRGTRYNEQFF.

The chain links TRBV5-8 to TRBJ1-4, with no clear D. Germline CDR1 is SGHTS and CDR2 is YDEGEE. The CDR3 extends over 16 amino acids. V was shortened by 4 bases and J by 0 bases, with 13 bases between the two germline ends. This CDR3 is CASSALTAATNEKLFF. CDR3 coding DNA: TGTGCCAGCAGCGCACTTACAGCTGCAACTAATGAAAAACTGTTTTTT. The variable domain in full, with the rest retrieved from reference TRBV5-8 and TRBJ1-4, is EAGVTQSPTHLIKTRGQQATLRCSPISGHTSVYWYQQALGLGLQFLLWYDEGEERNRGNFPPRFSGRQFPNYSSELNVNALELEDSALYLCASSALTAATNEKLFFGSGTQLSVL.

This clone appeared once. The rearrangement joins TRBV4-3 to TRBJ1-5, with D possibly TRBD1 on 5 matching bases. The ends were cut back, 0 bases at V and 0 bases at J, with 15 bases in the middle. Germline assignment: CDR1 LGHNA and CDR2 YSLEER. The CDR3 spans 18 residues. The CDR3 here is CASSQEIQAGNSNQPQHF. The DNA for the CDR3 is TGCGCCAGCAGCCAAGAGATCCAGGCAGGGAATAGCAATCAGCCCCAGCATTTT.

CDR3 protein: CASSFNSDGNYGYTF. The CDR3 DNA is TGTGCCAGCAGTTTCAACTCGGACGGTAACTATGGCTACACCTTC. This chain uses TRBV27 with TRBJ1-2; D call uncertain. Germline V CDR1 and CDR2: MNHEY, SMNVEV (reference sequence). The CDR3 sequence is 15 residues long. The ends were cut back, 3 bases at V and 1 base at J, with 12 bases in the middle.

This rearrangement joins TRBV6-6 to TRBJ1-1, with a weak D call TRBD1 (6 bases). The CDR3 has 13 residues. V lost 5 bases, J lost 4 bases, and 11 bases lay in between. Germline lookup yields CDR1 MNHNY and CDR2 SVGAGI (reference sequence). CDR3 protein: CASSPRDTTEAFF. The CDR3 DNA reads TGTGCCAGCAGTCCCCGGGACACCACTGAAGCTTTCTTT.

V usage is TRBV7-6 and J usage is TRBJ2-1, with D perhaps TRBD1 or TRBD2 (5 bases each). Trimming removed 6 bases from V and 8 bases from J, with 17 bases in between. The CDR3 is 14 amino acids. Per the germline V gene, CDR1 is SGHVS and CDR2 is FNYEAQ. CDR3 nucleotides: TGTGCCAGCAGACTTGGGGGAGTGTTCGATGAGCAGTTCTTC. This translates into CASRLGGVFDEQFF.

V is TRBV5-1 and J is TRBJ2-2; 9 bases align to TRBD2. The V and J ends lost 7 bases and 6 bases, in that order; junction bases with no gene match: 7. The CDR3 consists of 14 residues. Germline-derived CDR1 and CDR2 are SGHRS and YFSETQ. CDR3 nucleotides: TGCGCCAGCGGGCTAGCGGGGAAGGCCGGGGAGCTGTTTTTT. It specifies CASGLAGKAGELFF.

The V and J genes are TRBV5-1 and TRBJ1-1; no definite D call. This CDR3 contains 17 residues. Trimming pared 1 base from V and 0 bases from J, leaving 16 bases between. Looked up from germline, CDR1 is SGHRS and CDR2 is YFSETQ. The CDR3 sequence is CASSLPRADFMNTEAFF. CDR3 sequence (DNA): TGCGCCAGCAGCTTGCCCCGGGCCGACTTCATGAACACTGAAGCTTTCTTT.

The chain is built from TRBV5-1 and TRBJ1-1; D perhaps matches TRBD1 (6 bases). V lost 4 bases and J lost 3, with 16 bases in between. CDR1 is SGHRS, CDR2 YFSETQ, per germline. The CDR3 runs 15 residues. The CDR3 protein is CASSLDGGRDTEAFF. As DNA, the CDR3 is TGCGCCAGCAGCCTCGACGGGGGCCGGGACACTGAAGCTTTCTTT.

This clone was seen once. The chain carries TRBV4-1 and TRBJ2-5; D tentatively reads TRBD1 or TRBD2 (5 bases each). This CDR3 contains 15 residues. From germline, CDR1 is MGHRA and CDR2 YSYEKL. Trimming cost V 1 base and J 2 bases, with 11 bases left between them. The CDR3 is CASSQAGTVQETQYF. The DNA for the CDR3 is TGCGCCAGCAGCCAAGCCGGGACGGTGCAAGAGACCCAGTACTTC.

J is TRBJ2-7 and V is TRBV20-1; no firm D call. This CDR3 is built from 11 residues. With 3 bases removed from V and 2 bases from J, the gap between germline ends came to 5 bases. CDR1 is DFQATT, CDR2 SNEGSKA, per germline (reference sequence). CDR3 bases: TGCAGTGCTAGGGCTACCTACGAGCAGTACTTC. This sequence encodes CSARATYEQYF.

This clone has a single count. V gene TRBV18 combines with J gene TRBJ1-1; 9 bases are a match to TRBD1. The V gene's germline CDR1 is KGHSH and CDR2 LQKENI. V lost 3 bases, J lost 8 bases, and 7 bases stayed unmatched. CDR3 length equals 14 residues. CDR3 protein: CASSPGTGRSEAFF. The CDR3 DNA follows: TGTGCCAGCTCACCGGGGACAGGGAGGTCGGAAGCTTTCTTT.

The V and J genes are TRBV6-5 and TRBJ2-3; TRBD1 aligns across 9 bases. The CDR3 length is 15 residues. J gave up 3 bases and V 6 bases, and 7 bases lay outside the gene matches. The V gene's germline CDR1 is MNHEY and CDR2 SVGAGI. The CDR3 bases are TGTGCCAGCAGGGGTTCCGGGACAGGGACAGATACGCAGTATTTT. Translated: CASRGSGTGTDTQYF.

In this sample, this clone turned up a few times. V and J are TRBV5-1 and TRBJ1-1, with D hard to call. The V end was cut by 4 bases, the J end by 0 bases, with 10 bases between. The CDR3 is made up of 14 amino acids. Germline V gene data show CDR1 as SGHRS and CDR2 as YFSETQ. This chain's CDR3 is CASSRQGMNTEAFF. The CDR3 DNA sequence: TGCGCCAGCAGCCGACAAGGGATGAACACTGAAGCTTTCTTT.